The 25 T cell receptor beta chains given below trace back to one sample, sequenced in a study of T cells in Graves' hyperthyroidism and ophthalmopathy. From RNA transcripts, TCR beta CDR3 regions were amplified. Researchers ran a first-round RT-PCR on the TCR CDR3 using the HTBI primer set. From the multiplex PCR reads, TCRdb called clonotypes with MiXCR, one entry per CDR3 protein. The profile covers hundreds of thousands of distinct CDR3 sequences, with approximately 18% appearing a single time and roughly 39% taken by the ten largest. Specimen: blood. The origin of the receptors is a man in his forties or fifties with Graves' ophthalmopathy.

The chain links TRBV19 to TRBJ2-1; TRBD2 matches 7 bases. The CDR3 runs to 19 residues. The germline V gene encodes CDR1 LNHDA and CDR2 SQIVND (reference sequence). With 6 bases clipped from V and 0 bases from J, the junction kept 17 bases outside the gene matches. The CDR3 is CASSPAAGTTSTSYNEQFF. CDR3 nucleotide sequence: TGTGCCAGTAGCCCCGCTGCCGGGACTACTTCAACCTCCTACAATGAGCAGTTCTTC.

The chain joins TRBV7-9 to TRBJ1-2; TRBD1 might be the D (5 bases). V was shortened by 5 bases and J by 2 bases, with 12 bases between the two germline ends. The CDR3 is made up of 14 amino acids. Germline V gene data show CDR1 as SEHNR and CDR2 as FQNEAQ (reference sequence). CDR3 nucleotides: TGTGCCAGCAGCCCGCTTGGGGGAAACTATGGCTACACCTTC. Residues: CASSPLGGNYGYTF.

This clonotype has a count of ten or more. The chain links TRBV7-2 to TRBJ2-3; 8 positions agree with TRBD1. CDR1 SGHTA and CDR2 FQGNSA come from the germline V gene. The CDR3 totals 16 residues. Trimming removed 3 bases from V and 2 bases from J; junction bases left unmatched: 7. For the CDR3, the DNA is TGTGCCAGCAGCTTTACGAGGACAGGGAACACAGATACGCAGTATTTT. It encodes CASSFTRTGNTDTQYF.

This clonotype has at least ten counts. The V gene is TRBV11-2, the J gene TRBJ2-1; 7 nucleotides agree with TRBD2. Germline loops: CDR1 SGHAT, CDR2 FQNNGV. Unmatched junction bases numbered 3, after V lost 0 bases and J lost 10 bases. The CDR3 has 13 amino acids. CDR3 residues: CASSLESSGEQFF. CDR3 nucleotides: TGTGCCAGCAGCTTAGAGTCTAGCGGCGAGCAGTTCTTC.

This clonotype was seen ten or more times. The rearrangement uses TRBV5-1 and TRBJ2-7; 11 bases fit TRBD2. The CDR3 runs 13 residues. Germline lookup yields CDR1 SGHRS and CDR2 YFSETQ. The junction had 0 bases not matched to a gene; V was cut back by 3 bases and J by 4 bases. CDR3: CASSSSGRYEQYF. DNA for the CDR3: TGCGCCAGCAGCTCTAGCGGGAGGTACGAGCAGTACTTC.

This clonotype was seen at least ten times. This rearrangement joins TRBV3-1 to TRBJ2-5; 7 bases map to TRBD2. The CDR3 sequence is 14 residues long. V shed 0 bases and J 5 bases; nucleotides not matched to a gene: 3. Germline CDR1 and CDR2: LGHDT and YNNKEL (reference sequence). CDR3 DNA: TGTGCCAGCAGCCAAGAGGGGGGGTTGGAGACCCAGTACTTC. Its protein product is CASSQEGGLETQYF.

The chain carries TRBV19 and TRBJ2-2, with no clear D. V lost 6 bases, J lost 4 bases, and 15 bases lay in between. Per germline, CDR1 LNHDA and CDR2 SQIVND (reference sequence). This CDR3 spans 15 amino acids. CDR3: CASRTGSLSTGELFF. The CDR3, as DNA: TGTGCCAGTAGGACGGGTAGTCTTAGCACCGGGGAGCTGTTTTTT.

The chain employs TRBV18 and TRBJ1-1, with D uncertain. Trimming removed 4 bases from V and 5 bases from J, with 17 bases in between. The germline V gene has CDR1 KGHSH and CDR2 LQKENI. The CDR3 loop spans 15 amino acids. The CDR3 loop reads CASSQGSRGWTEAFF. CDR3 sequence (DNA): TGTGCCAGCTCACAGGGCTCTCGGGGATGGACTGAAGCTTTCTTT.

The chain combines TRBV6-1 with TRBJ2-7, with TRBD1 matching 8 bases. V gave up 6 bases and J gave up 3 bases; unmatched junction bases: 10. This CDR3 is 15 amino acids long. Germline assignment: CDR1 MNHNS and CDR2 SASEGT. The CDR3 region is CASSGGQGGRYEQYF. The DNA of the CDR3 is TGTGCCAGCAGCGGAGGACAGGGAGGACGCTACGAGCAGTACTTC.

The rearrangement links TRBV7-9 to TRBJ2-7; D is undetermined. Deletions cut 5 bases from V and 0 bases from J, with 17 bases between. Germline-derived CDR1 and CDR2 are SEHNR and FQNEAQ (reference sequence). CDR3 size: 16 residues. The CDR3, as DNA: TGTGCCAGCAGCCCCGTCAGCGCTGGTTTCTCCTACGAGCAGTACTTC. Protein sequence: CASSPVSAGFSYEQYF.

The rearrangement links TRBV27 to TRBJ2-7; D is perhaps TRBD2 (5 bases). Per the germline V gene, CDR1 is MNHEY and CDR2 is SMNVEV (reference sequence). This CDR3 spans 12 amino acids. V was trimmed by 7 bases and J by 7 bases, leaving 14 bases between them. The CDR3, as DNA: TGTGCCAGCACCCCAGACGGCGGGGAGCAGTACTTC. Translated, it gives CASTPDGGEQYF.

In this sample, this clonotype turned up a few times. At one of its ends the junction is not consistent with the germline gene, which may arise from a read error. CDR3 region: CASSRDGQETQYF. The CDR3 DNA follows: TGTGCTAGCAGCCGGGACGGCCAAGAGACCCAGTACTTC. The rearrangement links TRBV7-7 to TRBJ2-5; D assignment may be TRBD1 or TRBD2 (5 bases each). The CDR3 is 13 residues long. CDR1 is SSHAT and CDR2 is FNYEAQ in the germline V gene (reference sequence).

This clonotype came up many times. This chain joins TRBV7-9 and TRBJ2-3; 8 nucleotides agree with TRBD1. V was clipped by 5 bases and J by 1 base; unmatched bases: 14. The germline CDR1 and CDR2 sequences are SEHNR and FQNEAQ (reference sequence). The CDR3 length is 18 residues. CDR3 residues: CASSPITGQGSGTDTQYF. The CDR3 DNA reads TGTGCCAGCAGCCCAATCACCGGACAGGGTTCGGGCACAGATACGCAGTATTTT.

In this sample, this clonotype turned up many times. The chain couples TRBV28 to TRBJ2-1, with 9 bases that match TRBD2. V trimming: 5 bases; J trimming: 6 bases; junction bases outside the gene matches: 5. This CDR3 has 14 amino acids. The germline V gene encodes CDR1 MDHEN and CDR2 SYDVKM. In DNA form, the CDR3 reads TGTGCCAGCAGTCTGGGACTAGCTTTCAATGAGCAGTTCTTC. As protein: CASSLGLAFNEQFF.

This clonotype was seen at least ten times. The rearrangement joins TRBV11-1 to TRBJ1-2; the match to TRBD1 covers 9 bases. V trimming: 5 bases; J trimming: 8 bases; junction bases outside the gene matches: 6. CDR1 and CDR2 from the germline V gene are SGHAT and FQDESV (reference sequence). This CDR3 has 13 residues. Here the CDR3 reads CASSLDRGSGYTF. The CDR3 nucleotides read TGTGCCAGCAGCCTAGACAGGGGGAGCGGCTACACCTTC.

The J gene is TRBJ1-6, the V gene TRBV6-2 or TRBV6-3; 9 bases agree with TRBD1. Germline CDR1 is MNHEY and CDR2 is SVGEGT. V was pared by 7 bases and J by 18 bases, with 13 bases of the junction left unmatched. CDR3 length: 13 amino acids. The CDR3 bases are TGTGCCAGCATGGTTACGGGGACAGGGTACCCCCACTTT. It encodes CASMVTGTGYPHF.

This clonotype was counted ten times or more. The chain has TRBV11-2 and TRBJ2-1, with D maybe TRBD2 (5 bases). CDR3 length: 15 residues. Germline CDR1 and CDR2: SGHAT and FQNNGV. Trimming took off 5 bases at V and 0 bases at J, with 11 bases between the two ends. The CDR3 spells CASSRQEGSYNEQFF. The DNA for the CDR3 is TGTGCCAGCAGCAGGCAAGAGGGCTCCTACAATGAGCAGTTCTTC.

This clonotype showed up many times. This chain joins TRBV28 and TRBJ2-5; 8 nucleotides agree with TRBD1. Trimming took 5 bases from V and 5 from J; bases not matched to a gene: 10. The CDR3 consists of 15 residues. Germline lookup yields CDR1 MDHEN and CDR2 SYDVKM. This chain's CDR3 is CASSPASGGQETQYF. CDR3 sequence (DNA): TGTGCCAGCAGTCCCGCGTCAGGGGGCCAGGAGACCCAGTACTTC.

This clonotype was observed at least ten times. V and J are TRBV5-1 and TRBJ1-2; no reliable D call. This CDR3 is 14 amino acids long. CDR1 is SGHRS and CDR2 is YFSETQ in the germline V gene. V was trimmed by 4 bases and J by 6 bases, leaving 16 bases between them. CDR3 in amino acids: CASSLLDGRDGYTF. CDR3 coding DNA: TGCGCCAGCAGCCTCCTGGACGGGAGAGATGGCTACACCTTC.

V usage is TRBV27 and J usage is TRBJ1-2; D may be TRBD1 (6 bases). CDR1 is MNHEY and CDR2 is SMNVEV in the germline V gene (reference sequence). V shed 2 bases and J shed 7 bases, with 11 bases lying between them. The CDR3 covers 13 residues. The DNA of the CDR3 is TGTGCCAGCAGTTTAAGCCAGGGGTTTGGCTACACCTTC. Amino acid sequence: CASSLSQGFGYTF.

The chain has TRBV6-1 and TRBJ2-5, with 8 bases that match TRBD1. The CDR3 totals 14 residues. Germline loops: CDR1 MNHNS, CDR2 SASEGT. Unmatched junction bases numbered 8, after V lost 6 bases and J lost 5 bases. CDR3 sequence reads: CASRQGRGRETQYF. CDR3 coding DNA: TGTGCCAGCAGGCAAGGCAGGGGGCGGGAGACCCAGTACTTC.

The chain combines TRBV5-6 with TRBJ2-3; 8 bases agree with TRBD2. This CDR3 contains 16 residues. The V and J ends lost 1 base and 0 bases, in that order; junction bases with no gene match: 4. Germline lookup yields CDR1 SGHDT and CDR2 YYEEEE. CDR3 sequence reads: CASSLSPSGSTDTQYF. The CDR3 DNA sequence: TGTGCCAGCAGCTTGTCGCCTAGCGGGAGCACAGATACGCAGTATTTT.

This clonotype was counted ten times or more. The DNA for the CDR3 is TGTGCCAGCAGCTTCAGGGGAGCTAACACTGAAGCTTTCTTT. Translated, it gives CASSFRGANTEAFF. The chain combines TRBV28 with TRBJ1-1; perhaps TRBD1 as D (6 bases). CDR3 length: 14 amino acids. Germline V lookup: CDR1 MDHEN, CDR2 SYDVKM. The V end lost 6 bases, the J end lost 2 bases, and 13 bases lay between the germline ends. The entire variable domain, with the rest obtained from reference TRBV28 and TRBJ1-1, is as follows: DVKVTQSSRYLVKRTGEKVFLECVQDMDHENMFWYRQDPGLGLRLIYFSYDVKMKEKGDIPEGYSVSREKKERFSLILESASTNQTSMYLCASSFRGANTEAFFGQGTRLTVV.

The sample holds many counts of this clonotype. The rearrangement uses TRBV6-4 and TRBJ1-1, with D perhaps matching TRBD1 (5 bases). The CDR3 sequence is 14 residues long. V lost 0 bases, J lost 4 bases, and 9 bases lay in between. In germline, CDR1 is MRHNA, CDR2 SNTAGT. The CDR3 region is CASSDSSRGTEAFF. In DNA form, the CDR3 reads TGTGCCAGCAGTGACTCGAGTAGGGGCACTGAAGCTTTCTTT.

This clonotype showed up just a few times. The chain has TRBV7-3 and TRBJ2-6; D gene unclear. CDR1 is SGHTA and CDR2 is FQGTGA in the germline V gene. Trimming pared 5 bases from V and 3 bases from J, leaving 14 bases between. The CDR3 covers 16 residues. The CDR3 DNA sequence: TGTGCCAGCAGCCCCACTCACAGTGGTGGGGCCAACGTCCTGACTTTC. The encoded protein is CASSPTHSGGANVLTF.